A single sample gave rise to the 22 T cell receptor beta chains below, sequenced in a study of spatial heterogeneity in lung cancer. The time point was: sample taken at primary tumor resection. Material for sequencing was whole RNA from tumor, nontumor lung or frozen PBMC, left unsorted. TCRdb ran MiXCR on the 5' RACE reads and lists one entry per CDR3 protein. The sample comprises thousands of distinct CDR3 sequences, 25% to 35% of which are singletons, and under 75% rests with the top ten. The source was PBMCs, collected at surgery. The receptor source for this set is a male donor with early-stage non-small cell lung cancer.

Relative to its sample, this clonotype is medium-sized. The J gene is TRBJ2-7, the V gene TRBV11-2, with D possibly matching TRBD2 (6 bases). CDR1 SGHAT and CDR2 FQNNGV come from the germline V gene. Trimming removed 5 bases from V and 2 bases from J, with 19 bases in between. This CDR3 is built from 16 residues. The CDR3 DNA sequence: TGTGCCAGCAGCCCCCGGGGCGGGGCTAGCGCCTACGAGCAGTACTTC. It specifies CASSPRGGASAYEQYF. Variable domain in full (rest from reference TRBV11-2 and TRBJ2-7): EAGVAQSPRYKIIEKRQSVAFWCNPISGHATLYWYQQILGQGPKLLIQFQNNGVVDDSQLPKDRFSAERLKGVDSTLKIQPAKLEDSAVYLCASSPRGGASAYEQYFGPGTRLTVT.

This clonotype was counted a few times. The chain recombines TRBV7-2 with TRBJ2-7; 9 bases are shared with TRBD2. Looked up from germline, CDR1 is SGHTA and CDR2 is FQGNSA. There are 15 residues in the CDR3. The V segment lost 1 base and the J segment 2 bases; nucleotides outside the gene matches: 3. The CDR3 bases are TGTGCCAGCAGCTTAGTTGGCGGGGGGGCCTACGAGCAGTACTTC. Its translation is CASSLVGGGAYEQYF.

V usage is TRBV5-1 and J usage is TRBJ1-1, with 8 bases matching TRBD1. Per germline, CDR1 SGHRS and CDR2 YFSETQ. Trimming took 0 bases from V and 4 from J; bases not matched to a gene: 8. This CDR3 spans 16 amino acids. The CDR3 sequence: CASSLADRVVGTEAFF. As DNA, the CDR3 is TGCGCCAGCAGCTTGGCGGACAGGGTGGTCGGCACTGAAGCTTTCTTT.

The CDR3: CASNSGKTQPQHF. CDR3 nucleotide sequence: TGTGCCAGCAACTCAGGGAAGACTCAGCCCCAGCATTTT. V is TRBV7-2 and J is TRBJ1-5, with a tentative D call TRBD1 (5 bases). V lost 7 bases and J 6 bases, leaving 13 bases between the germline ends. Germline assignment: CDR1 SGHTA and CDR2 FQGNSA. This CDR3 is 13 amino acids long.

This rearrangement joins TRBV12-3 or TRBV12-4 to TRBJ1-5, with 8 bases that match TRBD1. The junction had 6 bases not matched to a gene; V was cut back by 5 bases and J by 0 bases. The CDR3 covers 16 residues. The CDR3 nucleotides read TGTGCCAGCAGTCCGACAGGGGTCAATAGCAATCAGCCCCAGCATTTT. It specifies CASSPTGVNSNQPQHF.

The J gene is TRBJ2-3, the V gene TRBV6-1; D is perhaps TRBD1 or TRBD2 (6 bases each). This CDR3 has 15 amino acids. Germline V gene sequence: CDR1 MNHNS, CDR2 SASEGT. Trimming stripped 5 bases from V and 4 bases from J, with 16 bases between. The CDR3 coding sequence is TGTGCCAGCAGTCCTGAGGGGGGACCGGCAGATACGCAGTATTTT. This translates into CASSPEGGPADTQYF.

The chain joins TRBV3-1 to TRBJ1-4; maybe TRBD1 (6 bases). The CDR3 has 12 amino acids. Germline assignment: CDR1 LGHDT and CDR2 YNNKEL (reference sequence). V lost 3 bases and J lost 7, with 6 bases in between. The CDR3, as DNA: TGTGCCAGCAGCCACAGGGGTGAAAAACTGTTTTTT. This encodes CASSHRGEKLFF.

Comment on this clonotype: At one of its ends the junction is not consistent with the germline gene, which may arise from a read error. The chain carries TRBV5-4 and TRBJ1-2; tentatively, D is TRBD1 (6 bases). This CDR3 is 14 amino acids long. Germline V gene data show CDR1 as SGHNT and CDR2 as YYREEE (reference sequence). This chain's CDR3 is CVSSLDQGLGGYTF. In DNA, the CDR3 is TGTGTCAGCAGCTTGGATCAGGGGCTGGGTGGCTACACCTTC.

The genes are TRBV19 and TRBJ1-2, with D perhaps TRBD1 (5 bases). Trimming took 5 bases from V and 3 from J, leaving 10 bases between them. Germline V gives CDR1 LNHDA, CDR2 SQIVND (reference sequence). The CDR3 consists of 13 residues. The CDR3 is CASSEQAYYGYTF. The CDR3 DNA reads TGTGCCAGTAGTGAACAGGCTTACTATGGCTACACCTTC.

In its sample, this clonotype was seen many times. The chain is built from TRBV6-6 and TRBJ2-1; 10 positions match TRBD2. The J segment lost 2 bases and the V segment lost 2 bases, leaving 3 bases of the junction unmatched. The CDR3 has 16 amino acids. CDR1 is MNHNY and CDR2 is SVGAGI in the germline V gene (reference sequence). The CDR3 here is CASSYKAGGPYNEQFF. DNA for the CDR3: TGTGCCAGCAGTTACAAAGCGGGAGGGCCCTACAATGAGCAGTTCTTC.

This clonotype was seen more than once but under ten times. The chain's CDR3 is CASSYLAGVSDTQYF. The DNA of the CDR3 is TGTGCCAGCAGCTACCTAGCGGGAGTTTCAGATACGCAGTATTTT. The chain carries TRBV28 and TRBJ2-3; TRBD2 agrees at 10 bases. Germline V CDR1 and CDR2: MDHEN, SYDVKM. The V and J ends lost 6 bases and 4 bases, in that order; junction bases with no gene match: 7. CDR3 size: 15 residues.

Concerning this clonotype itself: A read error is possible here, since a much larger clone lies one base away. This chain uses TRBV7-6 with TRBJ2-7, with TRBD1 identical over 7 bases. The CDR3 contains 17 residues. Germline CDR1 reads SGHVS; CDR2 reads FNYEAQ. CDR3 DNA sequence: TGTGCCAACAGCTTAGATGAAGGGGGCCCCGCCTCCTACGAGCAGTACTTC. The encoded protein is CANSLDEGGPASYEQYF.

The rearrangement uses TRBV12-3 or TRBV12-4 and TRBJ2-5; D is perhaps TRBD1 or TRBD2 (6 bases each). The CDR3 runs to 15 residues. V was pared by 5 bases and J by 5 bases, with 18 bases between. CDR3 region: CASSPTGAGGETQYF. The CDR3 DNA reads TGTGCCAGCAGTCCGACGGGGGCGGGTGGGGAGACCCAGTACTTC.

The rearrangement uses TRBV15 and TRBJ2-7, with D unclear. Trimming stripped 1 base from V and 5 bases from J, with 9 bases between. Germline-derived CDR1 and CDR2 are LNHNV and YYDKDF (reference sequence). The CDR3 length is 13 residues. CDR3 nucleotides: TGTGCCACCAGCAGAGCTTCGATGGACGAGCAGTACTTC. It specifies CATSRASMDEQYF.

This clonotype rates as medium-sized. The chain has TRBV5-6 and TRBJ2-7; D unclear. The CDR3 is 14 residues long. V lost 5 bases and J lost 2, with 14 bases in between. Per the germline V gene, CDR1 is SGHDT and CDR2 is YYEEEE. The DNA of the CDR3 is TGTGCCAGCAGGATCAGTACATCTACCTACGAGCAGTACTTC. This codes for CASRISTSTYEQYF.

Comment on this clonotype: This clone may be a read error of a much larger clone one base away. The chain's CDR3 is CASSYTPGAHYGQFF. CDR3 nucleotides: TGTGCCAGCAGTTATACACCGGGGGCCCATTATGGGCAGTTCTTC. The chain uses TRBV6-2 or TRBV6-3 and TRBJ2-1; either TRBD1 or TRBD2 may supply D (6 bases each). The CDR3 consists of 15 residues. The germline CDR1 and CDR2 sequences are MNHEY and SVGEGT. With 3 bases removed from V and 12 bases from J, the gap between germline ends came to 21 bases.

Many counts were recorded for this clonotype. The chain employs TRBV27 and TRBJ2-7; 13 nucleotides line up with TRBD2. V lost 2 bases and J lost 7; bases outside the gene matches: 8. Germline V gene lookup returns CDR1 MNHEY and CDR2 SMNVEV (reference sequence). The CDR3 totals 16 residues. CDR3 loop: CASSLIGLAGAREQYF. The CDR3 bases are TGTGCCAGCAGTTTAATTGGACTAGCGGGAGCGAGGGAGCAGTACTTC.

V and J are TRBV28 and TRBJ2-1; D may be TRBD2 (6 bases). This CDR3 spans 14 amino acids. Germline-derived CDR1 and CDR2 are MDHEN and SYDVKM. The V gene lost 7 bases and the J gene lost 0 bases, with 10 bases spanning the gap. The CDR3 loop is CASTAGSSYNEQFF. CDR3 nucleotides: TGTGCCAGCACCGCGGGGAGCTCCTACAATGAGCAGTTCTTC.

In this sample, this clonotype is medium-sized. This rearrangement joins TRBV4-3 to TRBJ2-5; TRBD2 matches 9 bases. The CDR3 length is 16 residues. Germline loops: CDR1 LGHNA, CDR2 YSLEER. V trimming: 5 bases; J trimming: 5 bases; junction bases outside the gene matches: 12. CDR3 DNA: TGCGCCAGCAGCAAACCCTCGGGAACTAGCGGGGAGACCCAGTACTTC. The encoded protein is CASSKPSGTSGETQYF.

This clonotype was seen a single time. This rearrangement joins TRBV12-3 or TRBV12-4 to TRBJ1-2; D call uncertain. The V gene lost 5 bases and the J gene lost 0 bases, with 7 bases spanning the gap. The CDR3 runs 13 residues. DNA for the CDR3: TGTGCCAGCAGTACCGTCACTAACTATGGCTACACCTTC. It codes for CASSTVTNYGYTF.

The chain recombines TRBV12-3 or TRBV12-4 with TRBJ2-1; 9 bases map to TRBD2. V was clipped by 5 bases and J by 7 bases; unmatched bases: 6. This CDR3 has 14 amino acids. The CDR3 loop is CASSPGGLANEQFF. The CDR3 coding sequence is TGTGCCAGCAGTCCGGGGGGACTAGCAAATGAGCAGTTCTTC.

As concerns this clonotype: One end of the junction is discordant with germline, which a read error may explain. The genes are TRBV7-7 and TRBJ2-1; D is undetermined. This CDR3 spans 14 amino acids. Looked up from germline, CDR1 is SSHAT and CDR2 is FNYEAQ (reference sequence). Here the CDR3 reads CASSPAGARYEQFF. The CDR3 DNA reads as TGTGCTAGCAGCCCTGCTGGAGCTAGATATGAGCAGTTCTTC.